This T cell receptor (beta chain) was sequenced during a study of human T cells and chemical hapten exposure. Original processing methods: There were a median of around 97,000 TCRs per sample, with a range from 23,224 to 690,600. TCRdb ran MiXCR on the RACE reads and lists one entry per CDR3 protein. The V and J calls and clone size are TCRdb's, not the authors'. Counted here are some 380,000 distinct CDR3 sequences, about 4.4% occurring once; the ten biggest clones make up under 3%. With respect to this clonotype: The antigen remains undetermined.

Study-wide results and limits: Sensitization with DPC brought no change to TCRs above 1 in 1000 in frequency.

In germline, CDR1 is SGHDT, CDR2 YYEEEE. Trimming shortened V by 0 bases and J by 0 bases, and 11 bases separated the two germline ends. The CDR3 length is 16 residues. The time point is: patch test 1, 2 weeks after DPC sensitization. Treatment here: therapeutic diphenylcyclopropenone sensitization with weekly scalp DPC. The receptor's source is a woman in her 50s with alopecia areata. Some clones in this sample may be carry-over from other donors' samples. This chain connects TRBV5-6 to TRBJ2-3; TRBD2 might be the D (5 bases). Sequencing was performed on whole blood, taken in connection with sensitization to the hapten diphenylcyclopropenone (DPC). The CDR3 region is CASSLGRHTSTDTQYF. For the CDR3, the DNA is TGTGCCAGCAGCTTGGGGAGGCACACCAGCACAGATACGCAGTATTTT.